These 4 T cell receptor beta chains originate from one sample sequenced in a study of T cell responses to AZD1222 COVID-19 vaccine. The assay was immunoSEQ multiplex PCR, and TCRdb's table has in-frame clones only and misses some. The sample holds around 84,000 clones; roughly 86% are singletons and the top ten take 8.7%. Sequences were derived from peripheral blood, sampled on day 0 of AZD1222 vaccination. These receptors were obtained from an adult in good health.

The CDR3 DNA sequence: TGTGCCACGAAGAGACAGACCACAGATACGCAGTATTTT. It yields the protein CATKRQTTDTQYF. The V and J genes are TRBV2 and TRBJ2-3; possibly TRBD1 for D (5 bases). CDR1 is SNHLY, CDR2 FYNNEI, per germline. This CDR3 has 13 residues. The ends were cut back, 10 bases at V and 2 bases at J, with 13 bases in the middle.

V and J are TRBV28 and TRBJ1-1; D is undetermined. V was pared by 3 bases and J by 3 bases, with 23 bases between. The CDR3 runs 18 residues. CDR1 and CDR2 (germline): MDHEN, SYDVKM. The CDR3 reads CASSFLYKVGGMDTEAFF. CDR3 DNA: TGTGCCAGCAGTTTTCTGTACAAGGTAGGTGGCATGGACACTGAAGCTTTCTTT.

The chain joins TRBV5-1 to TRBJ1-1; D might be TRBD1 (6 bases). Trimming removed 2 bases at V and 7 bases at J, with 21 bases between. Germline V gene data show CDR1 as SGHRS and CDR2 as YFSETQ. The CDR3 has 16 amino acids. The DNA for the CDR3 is TGCGCCAGCAGCTTCGGACAGTCGAATGGAGGGATTGAAGCTTTCTTT. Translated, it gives CASSFGQSNGGIEAFF.

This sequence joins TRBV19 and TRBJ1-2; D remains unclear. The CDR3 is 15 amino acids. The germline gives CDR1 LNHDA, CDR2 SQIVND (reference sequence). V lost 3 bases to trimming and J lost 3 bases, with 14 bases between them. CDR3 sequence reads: CASSMVLGRDYGYTF. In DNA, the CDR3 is TGTGCCAGTAGTATGGTCTTAGGACGTGACTATGGCTACACCTTC.